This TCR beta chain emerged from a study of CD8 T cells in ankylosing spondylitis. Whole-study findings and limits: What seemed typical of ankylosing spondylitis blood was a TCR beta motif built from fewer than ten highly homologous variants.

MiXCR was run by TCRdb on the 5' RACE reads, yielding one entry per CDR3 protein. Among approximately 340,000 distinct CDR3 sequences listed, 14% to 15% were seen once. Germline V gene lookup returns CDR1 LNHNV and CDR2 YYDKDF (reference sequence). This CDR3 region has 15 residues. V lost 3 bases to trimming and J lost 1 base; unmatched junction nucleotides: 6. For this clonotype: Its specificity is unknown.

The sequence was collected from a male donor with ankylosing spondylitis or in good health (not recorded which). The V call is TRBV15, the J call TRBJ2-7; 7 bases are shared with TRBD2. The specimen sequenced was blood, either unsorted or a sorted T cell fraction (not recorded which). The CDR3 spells CATSRGGDGSYEQYF. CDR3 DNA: TGTGCCACCAGCAGGGGGGGGGACGGATCCTACGAGCAGTACTTC. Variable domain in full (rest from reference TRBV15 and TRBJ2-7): DAMVIQNPRYQVTQFGKPVTLSCSQTLNHNVMYWYQQKSSQAPKLLFHYYDKDFNNEADTPDNFQSRRPNTSFCFLDIRSPGLGDTAMYLCATSRGGDGSYEQYFGPGTRLTVT.